Reported below is one T cell receptor (beta chain). These data are taken from a study of blood T cell repertoires in COVID-19. Study context: Collection of acute and convalescent COVID-19 samples took place in the United States, Italy and Spain. PBMCs, B-cell-depleted T cells, or T cells were the source of the cDNA or gDNA that made up the material.

The V gene end was trimmed by 4 bases and the J gene end by 8 bases; junction bases not matched to a gene: 12. Per germline, CDR1 LNHDA and CDR2 SQIVND (reference sequence). The CDR3 length is 15 residues. Original methodology: Amplification with reference gene primers provided the estimates of nucleated cell counts. Sequencing used immunoSEQ multiplex PCR; TCRdb keeps in-frame clones, though not all of them. V, J and clone size derive from that table, while D and trimming were established from the DNA sequence. The repertoire holds 120,000 to 150,000 clones, with about 91% as singletons. This TCR was recovered from a woman aged 45-65 years with acute or convalescent COVID-19. Sequencing used peripheral blood. The chain links TRBV19 to TRBJ1-1, with 8 bases aligning to TRBD1. The CDR3 is CASSTLGTGLSEAFF. CDR3 nucleotide sequence: TGTGCCAGTAGTACTCTAGGGACAGGCCTTTCGGAAGCTTTCTTT. Combining the CDR3 with reference TRBV19 and TRBJ1-1 gives the whole variable domain DGGITQSPKYLFRKEGQNVTLSCEQNLNHDAMYWYRQDPGQGLRLIYYSQIVNDFQKGDIAEGYSVSREKKESFPLTVTSAQKNPTAFYLCASSTLGTGLSEAFFGQGTRLTVV.